What follows are 32 T cell receptor beta chains derived from one specimen sequenced in a study of response to subunit inactivated influenza vaccine. TCRdb reprocessed the RT-PCR reads with MiXCR, giving one entry per CDR3 protein. The table has more than 250,000 distinct CDR3 sequences, just over 20% seen once. Sequenced material: PBMCs from blood, taken about 20 months after vaccination. The receptors stem from a man between 50 and 70 years old who received an inactivated influenza vaccine.

About this clonotype: The junction departs from the called germline gene at one end, perhaps through a read error. The rearrangement joins TRBV2 to TRBJ2-3, with a possible D match to TRBD2 (6 bases). Germline values: CDR1 SNHLY, CDR2 FYNNEI. There are 13 residues in the CDR3. DNA of the CDR3: TGTGCCAGCAGTGCCAACGGGGGAGATCCGCAGTATTTT. Protein: CASSANGGDPQYF.

This clonotype was seen a handful of times. The CDR3 here is CASSLLAGVTEAFF. CDR3 sequence (DNA): TGTGCCAGCAGCTTACTCGCCGGGGTCACTGAAGCTTTCTTT. The V and J genes are TRBV7-9 and TRBJ1-1; D not certain. CDR3 length: 14 amino acids. CDR1 and CDR2 (germline): SEHNR, FQNEAQ (reference sequence). The V end lost 2 bases, the J end lost 4 bases, and 11 bases lay between the germline ends.

The V call is TRBV19, the J call TRBJ1-6, with TRBD1 as a possible D gene (5 bases). The CDR3 has 14 amino acids. The germline V gene encodes CDR1 LNHDA and CDR2 SQIVND (reference sequence). Trimming removed 8 bases from V and 6 bases from J, with 14 bases in between. CDR3 amino acids: CASRFRDPNSPLHF. The CDR3 DNA follows: TGTGCCAGTCGTTTCAGGGACCCTAATTCACCCCTCCACTTT.

This chain links TRBV12-3 or TRBV12-4 with TRBJ1-6; possibly TRBD1 for D (5 bases). Between the trimmed V and J ends, which lost 2 bases and 8 bases, there was a span of 10 bases. CDR3 length: 14 amino acids. The CDR3 region has the DNA TGTGCCAGCAGTTTAAACAGGATATATTCACCCCTCCACTTT. It yields the protein CASSLNRIYSPLHF.

V and J are TRBV20-1 and TRBJ2-3; D is possibly TRBD1 or TRBD2 (7 bases each). Germline V gene sequence: CDR1 DFQATT, CDR2 SNEGSKA (reference sequence). The CDR3 covers 15 residues. Trimming shortened V by 2 bases and J by 6 bases, and 18 bases separated the two germline ends. The CDR3 spells CSARTGAGVTDTQYF. The CDR3 DNA follows: TGCAGTGCTAGAACAGGGGCGGGAGTGACCGATACGCAGTATTTT.

CDR3 sequence: CASSAGTEASPLHF. In DNA, the CDR3 is TGTGCCAGCAGCGCGGGGACAGAGGCTTCCCCCCTCCACTTT. This chain uses TRBV3-1 with TRBJ1-6, with TRBD1 identical over 7 bases. Germline CDR1 reads LGHDT; CDR2 reads YNNKEL (reference sequence). The CDR3 is 14 residues long. V trimming: 5 bases; J trimming: 13 bases; junction bases outside the gene matches: 11. The full variable domain, with the rest looked up from reference TRBV3-1 and TRBJ1-6, is DTAVSQTPKYLVTQMGNDKSIKCEQNLGHDTMYWYKQDSKKFLKIMFSYNNKELIINETVPNRFSPKSPDKAHLNLHINSLELGDSAVYFCASSAGTEASPLHFGNGTRLTVT.

CDR3 sequence reads: CASSYPGTSGNIQYF. The CDR3 nucleotides are TGTGCCAGCAGTTACCCCGGGACTAGTGGGAACATTCAGTACTTC. This rearrangement joins TRBV6-5 to TRBJ2-4; 8 bases line up with TRBD2. V lost 2 bases, J lost 7 bases, and 7 bases stayed unmatched. CDR3 length: 15 amino acids. CDR1 and CDR2 from the germline V gene are MNHEY and SVGAGI.

The sample holds a few counts of this clonotype. The J gene is TRBJ1-1, the V gene TRBV29-1; D may be TRBD1 (6 bases). Looked up from germline, CDR1 is SQVTM and CDR2 is ANQGSEA. This CDR3 spans 14 amino acids. CDR3 region: CSVGGPSGGTEAFF. As DNA, the CDR3 is TGCAGTGTCGGGGGGCCCTCGGGGGGCACTGAAGCTTTCTTT.

This clonotype has just a few counts. The chain couples TRBV5-1 to TRBJ2-7; D is unclear. Germline loops: CDR1 SGHRS, CDR2 YFSETQ. This CDR3 is built from 15 residues. V lost 1 base and J lost 2, with 13 bases in between. DNA of the CDR3: TGCGCCAGCAGCTTGCTCCGCGTCCCTACCTACGAGCAGTACTTC. Residues: CASSLLRVPTYEQYF.

This clonotype was found a few times. The rearrangement joins TRBV5-6 to TRBJ2-1; 7 bases match TRBD1. With V trimmed by 0 bases and J by 3 bases, 3 bases remained unmatched. The CDR3 spans 15 residues. CDR1 and CDR2 (germline): SGHDT, YYEEEE. CDR3 sequence (DNA): TGTGCCAGCAGCTTGGGGGACAGAGACTACAATGAGCAGTTCTTC. This codes for CASSLGDRDYNEQFF.

This clonotype was counted between two and nine times. V usage is TRBV4-2 and J usage is TRBJ2-7; 7 bases map to TRBD2. Germline V lookup: CDR1 LGHNA, CDR2 YNFKEQ. The length of the CDR3 is 16 residues. V was pared by 0 bases and J by 3 bases, with 8 bases of the junction left unmatched. CDR3 loop: CASSQENGGGIYEQYF. CDR3 DNA sequence: TGTGCCAGCAGCCAAGAGAACGGCGGGGGTATCTACGAGCAGTACTTC.

The rearrangement uses TRBV7-2 and TRBJ2-7, with D tentatively TRBD1 (6 bases). The CDR3 extends over 13 amino acids. CDR1 is SGHTA, CDR2 FQGNSA, per germline. Trimming shortened V by 4 bases and J by 3 bases, and 10 bases separated the two germline ends. CDR3 nucleotide sequence: TGTGCCAGCAGCTACGGACAGAGCTACGAGCAGTACTTC. Translated: CASSYGQSYEQYF.

V gene TRBV20-1 combines with J gene TRBJ1-4, with D unresolved. CDR3 length equals 14 residues. Trimming left V 1 base short and J 7 bases short, with 13 bases between. The germline V gene encodes CDR1 DFQATT and CDR2 SNEGSKA (reference sequence). The CDR3 protein is CSARAGGWGEKLFF. CDR3 coding DNA: TGCAGTGCTAGAGCGGGTGGTTGGGGTGAAAAACTGTTTTTT.

This clonotype showed up just a few times. The chain employs TRBV7-8 and TRBJ1-1; 10 bases fit TRBD1. CDR1 and CDR2 (germline): SGHVS, FQNEAQ. The CDR3 is 14 residues long. V lost 3 bases, J lost 7 bases, and 5 bases stayed unmatched. The CDR3 protein is CASSLGGQGDEAFF. In DNA form, the CDR3 reads TGTGCCAGCAGCTTGGGAGGACAGGGGGATGAAGCTTTCTTT. Full variable domain (remainder filled in from reference TRBV7-8 and TRBJ1-1): GAGVSQSPRYKVAKRGQDVALRCDPISGHVSLFWYQQALGQGPEFLTYFQNEAQLDKSGLPSDRFFAERPEGSVSTLKIQRTQQEDSAVYLCASSLGGQGDEAFFGQGTRLTVV.

CDR3 in amino acids: CASSASHRGNGYTF. CDR3 DNA sequence: TGTGCCAGCAGCGCGTCCCACCGGGGGAATGGCTACACCTTC. The chain combines TRBV9 with TRBJ1-2; D may be TRBD1 (5 bases). With 3 bases removed from V and 6 bases from J, the gap between germline ends came to 15 bases. Germline V gene lookup returns CDR1 SGDLS and CDR2 YYNGEE. The CDR3 runs to 14 residues.

This chain uses TRBV30 with TRBJ1-5, with D unresolved. The CDR3 runs 12 residues. Germline CDR1 is GTSNPN and CDR2 is SVGIG (reference sequence). V was clipped by 1 base and J by 4 bases, with 5 bases between them. CDR3 sequence: CAWSEANQPQHF. The CDR3 DNA reads as TGTGCCTGGAGTGAGGCTAATCAGCCCCAGCATTTT.

The CDR3 sequence: CASSKGRGYEQYF. The CDR3, as DNA: TGTGCCAGCAGTAAGGGCAGGGGATACGAGCAGTACTTC. The V gene is TRBV12-3 or TRBV12-4, the J gene TRBJ2-7; the D gene is possibly TRBD1 (6 bases). The CDR3 loop spans 13 amino acids. V was trimmed by 5 bases and J by 4 bases, leaving 12 bases between them.

This clonotype was seen a few times. The chain links TRBV3-1 to TRBJ2-7; D possibly corresponds to TRBD1 (6 bases). V shed 5 bases and J shed 7 bases, with 15 bases lying between them. CDR3 length: 13 residues. Germline lookup yields CDR1 LGHDT and CDR2 YNNKEL (reference sequence). The DNA of the CDR3 is TGTGCCAGCAGCTCAACCGGCAGGGGAGAGCAGTACTTC. It specifies CASSSTGRGEQYF.

CDR3 loop: CASSFQPTGGLMNTEAFF. The CDR3 DNA follows: TGTGCCAGCAGCTTCCAGCCAACAGGGGGACTTATGAACACTGAAGCTTTCTTT. The chain combines TRBV7-6 with TRBJ1-1; 8 bases match TRBD1. There are 18 residues in the CDR3. From germline, CDR1 is SGHVS and CDR2 FNYEAQ. V lost 3 bases to trimming and J lost 0 bases; unmatched junction nucleotides: 12.

This clonotype was observed a handful of times. One end of the junction fails to match germline, which may point to a read error. This chain uses TRBV28 with TRBJ2-7, with a possible D match to TRBD1 (5 bases). The germline gives CDR1 MDHEN, CDR2 SYDVKM. The CDR3 spans 13 residues. Here the CDR3 reads CASRTTGYYKQYF. The CDR3 DNA is TGTGCCAGCAGAACAACAGGATACTACAAGCAGTACTTC.

This chain joins TRBV28 and TRBJ1-5, with 7 bases fitting TRBD1. Germline V gene sequence: CDR1 MDHEN, CDR2 SYDVKM. The V gene end was trimmed by 5 bases and the J gene end by 3 bases; junction bases not matched to a gene: 4. The length of the CDR3 is 14 residues. DNA for the CDR3: TGTGCCAGCAGTGCCGGGACAGTCAATCAGCCCCAGCATTTT. Its translation is CASSAGTVNQPQHF. Full variable domain (rest looked up from reference TRBV28 and TRBJ1-5): DVKVTQSSRYLVKRTGEKVFLECVQDMDHENMFWYRQDPGLGLRLIYFSYDVKMKEKGDIPEGYSVSREKKERFSLILESASTNQTSMYLCASSAGTVNQPQHFGDGTRLSIL.

This clonotype was seen many times. The chain employs TRBV20-1 and TRBJ1-1; tentatively, D is TRBD1 (6 bases). This CDR3 contains 12 residues. Germline V gene sequence: CDR1 DFQATT, CDR2 SNEGSKA (reference sequence). Trimming removed 7 bases from V and 3 bases from J, with 12 bases in between. The CDR3 sequence: CSGGRTDTEAFF. Here the CDR3 DNA reads TGCAGTGGTGGCAGGACAGACACTGAAGCTTTCTTT.

This clonotype was recorded at least ten times. At one of its ends the junction is not consistent with the germline gene, which may arise from a read error. The chain combines TRBV7-9 with TRBJ1-2, with no clear D. Germline CDR1 is SEHNR and CDR2 is FQNEAQ (reference sequence). The CDR3 runs 8 residues. This chain's CDR3 is CASTQDSF. The CDR3, as DNA: TGTGCCAGCACTCAGGATTCCTTC.

This clonotype turned up a few times. V and J are TRBV6-2 or TRBV6-3 and TRBJ1-4, with D perhaps TRBD1 (5 bases). Trimming removed 2 bases at V and 0 bases at J, with 22 bases between. The CDR3 is made up of 20 amino acids. Germline CDR1 reads MNHEY; CDR2 reads SVGEGT. The CDR3 sequence is CASSYPKTHRTGATNEKLFF. The CDR3 coding sequence is TGTGCCAGCAGTTACCCTAAAACTCACAGGACGGGGGCAACTAATGAAAAACTGTTTTTT.

The chain joins TRBV20-1 to TRBJ2-7; perhaps TRBD2 as D (5 bases). V was pared by 1 base and J by 2 bases, with 6 bases between. The CDR3 extends over 12 amino acids. Germline values: CDR1 DFQATT, CDR2 SNEGSKA (reference sequence). CDR3 amino acids: CSARGGTYEQYF. CDR3 coding DNA: TGCAGTGCTAGAGGAGGGACCTACGAGCAGTACTTC.

This clonotype has ten or more counts. The chain recombines TRBV4-2 with TRBJ1-6, with 7 bases that match TRBD1. V was pared by 0 bases and J by 0 bases, with 14 bases of the junction left unmatched. The germline V gene has CDR1 LGHNA and CDR2 YNFKEQ. The length of the CDR3 is 21 residues. The CDR3 sequence is CASSQDLAGGVHSSYNSPLHF. DNA for the CDR3: TGTGCCAGCAGCCAAGATCTCGCAGGGGGTGTTCATAGCTCCTATAATTCACCCCTCCACTTT.

The CDR3 nucleotides are TGTGCCAGCTCACCGTACAGCCCCGCGAACACCGGGGAGCTGTTTTTT. Its translation is CASSPYSPANTGELFF. The chain joins TRBV18 to TRBJ2-2; no reliable D call. The CDR3 runs 16 residues. The germline gives CDR1 KGHSH, CDR2 LQKENI. The ends were cut back, 3 bases at V and 0 bases at J, with 11 bases in the middle.

The chain couples TRBV19 to TRBJ2-3; 7 bases match TRBD1. Germline CDR1 reads LNHDA; CDR2 reads SQIVND (reference sequence). This CDR3 contains 15 residues. With 4 bases clipped from V and 0 bases from J, the junction kept 4 bases outside the gene matches. The CDR3 region is CASSRDSSSTDTQYF. DNA for the CDR3: TGTGCCAGTAGTAGGGACAGCTCTAGCACAGATACGCAGTATTTT.

This rearrangement joins TRBV29-1 to TRBJ1-1; the match to TRBD1 covers 10 bases. J was trimmed by 4 bases and V by 7 bases; bases with no gene match: 6. The germline V gene has CDR1 SQVTM and CDR2 ANQGSEA. This CDR3 has 13 residues. This CDR3 reads CSGDRGLSTEAFF. DNA of the CDR3: TGCAGCGGGGACAGGGGTTTGAGCACTGAAGCTTTCTTT.

This clonotype was counted a few times. The chain links TRBV6-1 to TRBJ1-1; 12 bases agree with TRBD1. CDR3 length: 15 amino acids. CDR1 and CDR2 (germline): MNHNS, SASEGT. V lost 5 bases and J lost 5; bases outside the gene matches: 6. Here the CDR3 DNA reads TGTGCCAGCAGTCCGGGACAGGGGGCTTGGACTGAAGCTTTCTTT. Amino acids: CASSPGQGAWTEAFF.

The chain couples TRBV9 to TRBJ2-1, with D tentatively TRBD1 or TRBD2 (6 bases each). V was shortened by 3 bases and J by 4 bases, with 14 bases between the two germline ends. Germline CDR1 and CDR2: SGDLS and YYNGEE. The CDR3 extends over 15 amino acids. This CDR3 is CASSAGGGPYNEQFF. As DNA, the CDR3 is TGTGCCAGCAGCGCAGGAGGGGGGCCTTACAATGAGCAGTTCTTC. The full variable domain, in which reference TRBV9 and TRBJ2-1 provide the parts outside the CDR3, is DSGVTQTPKHLITATGQRVTLRCSPRSGDLSVYWYQQSLDQGLQFLIQYYNGEERAKGNILERFSAQQFPDLHSELNLSSLELGDSALYFCASSAGGGPYNEQFFGPGTRLTVL.

This chain links TRBV24-1 with TRBJ2-5, with 15 bases matching TRBD2. CDR1 KGHDR and CDR2 SFDVKD come from the germline V gene. The V segment lost 3 bases and the J segment 8 bases; nucleotides outside the gene matches: 9. The CDR3 is 17 amino acids. The CDR3, as DNA: TGTGCCACCAGTGATCGGACTAGCGGGGGGGGTTGGAGCACCCAGTACTTC. It translates to CATSDRTSGGGWSTQYF.